The T cell receptor (beta chain) described here comes from a study of T-cell reconstitution after alpha-beta-depleted transplantation in children. Study outcomes and limitations: A year had passed since transplant, and T-cell counts and diversity by then came mostly from newly produced T cells. Surviving recipient T cells and thymic progenitors underlay high day-60 TCRbeta diversity in some patients. Several hundred rapidly expanded clones from non-depleted graft cells reportedly supplied alpha-beta T cells about two months post-transplant.

TCRbeta library preparation incorporated unique molecular identifiers. TCRdb itself ran the PCR reads through MiXCR, one entry per CDR3 protein. The data contain about 420,000 distinct CDR3 sequences, around 15% of them seen just once; the ten biggest clones take up less than 30%. Trimming cost V 7 bases and J 2 bases, with 12 bases left between them. Germline CDR1 and CDR2: SNHLY and FYNNEI. The length of the CDR3 is 13 residues. This clonotype was seen only a few times. The antigen is unknown. The source material was PBMCs, mostly from graft donor cells, sampled 360 days after TCRalphabeta/CD19-depleted stem cell transplant. The chain carries TRBV2 and TRBJ2-7; no firm D call. The TCR comes from a boy younger than two who had a stem cell transplant for Wiskott-Aldrich syndrome, so the T cells may come from the graft donor. This CDR3 reads CASTLRVTYEQYF. In nucleotides, the CDR3 is TGTGCCAGCACCCTGCGCGTCACCTACGAGCAGTACTTC. The full variable domain, rest sourced from reference TRBV2 and TRBJ2-7, is EPEVTQTPSHQVTQMGQEVILRCVPISNHLYFYWYRQILGQKVEFLVSFYNNEISEKSEIFDDQFSVERPDGSNFTLKIRSTKLEDSAMYFCASTLRVTYEQYFGPGTRLTVT.